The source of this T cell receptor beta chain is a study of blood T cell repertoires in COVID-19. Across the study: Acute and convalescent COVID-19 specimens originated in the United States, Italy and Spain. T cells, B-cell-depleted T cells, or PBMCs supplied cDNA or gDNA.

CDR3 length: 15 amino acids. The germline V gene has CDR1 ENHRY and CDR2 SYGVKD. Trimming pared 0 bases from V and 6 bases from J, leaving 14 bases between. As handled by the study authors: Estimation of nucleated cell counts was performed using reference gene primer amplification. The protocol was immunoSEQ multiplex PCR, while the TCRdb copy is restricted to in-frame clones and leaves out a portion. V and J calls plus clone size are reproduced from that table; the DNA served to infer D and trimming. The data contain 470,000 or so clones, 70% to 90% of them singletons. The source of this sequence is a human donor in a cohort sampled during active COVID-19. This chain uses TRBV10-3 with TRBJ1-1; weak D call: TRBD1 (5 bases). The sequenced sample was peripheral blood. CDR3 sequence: CAISESQGSLAEAFF. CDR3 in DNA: TGTGCCATCAGTGAGTCGCAGGGCTCGCTCGCTGAAGCTTTCTTT.